Below are 14 T cell receptor beta chains sequenced from a single sample in a study of T cell responses to AZD1222 COVID-19 vaccine. Profiled with immunoSEQ multiplex PCR; TCRdb holds only in-frame clones, not every one. The sample records 75,000 to 100,000 clones, 90% being singletons. The sample was peripheral blood, taken on day 0 of AZD1222 vaccination. These receptors were taken from an adult in good health.

The V and J genes are TRBV5-1 and TRBJ1-2; D might be TRBD1 (5 bases). This CDR3 has 13 amino acids. The germline gives CDR1 SGHRS, CDR2 YFSETQ. V dropped 4 bases and J dropped 7 bases, with 14 bases sitting between them. The CDR3 bases are TGCGCCAGCAGCCGCCAGGACAAGGGTGGCTACACCTTC. It is translated as CASSRQDKGGYTF.

The J gene is TRBJ2-1, the V gene TRBV9; TRBD1 aligns across 12 bases. Per germline, CDR1 SGDLS and CDR2 YYNGEE. This CDR3 contains 18 residues. Germline trimming cut 3 bases from V and 6 bases from J; bases unmatched to any gene: 13. CDR3 DNA: TGTGCCAGCAGCGGGGGACAGGGGGCTGGTAACAGGGGCAATGAGCAGTTCTTC. Translation: CASSGGQGAGNRGNEQFF.

V usage is TRBV11-2 and J usage is TRBJ2-3; no firm D call. This CDR3 has 14 residues. CDR1 is SGHAT, CDR2 FQNNGV, per germline. V was pared by 4 bases and J by 0 bases, with 8 bases between. The CDR3 protein is CASSSPTSTDTQYF. Written as DNA, the CDR3 is TGTGCCAGCAGCTCGCCCACTAGCACAGATACGCAGTATTTT.

This clone was seen once. The rearrangement joins TRBV19 to TRBJ1-1; D is unclear. The CDR3 is 14 residues long. Germline V lookup: CDR1 LNHDA, CDR2 SQIVND (reference sequence). Deletions cut 3 bases from V and 1 base from J, with 9 bases between. CDR3 in amino acids: CASSILAANTEAFF. CDR3 bases: TGTGCCAGTAGTATTTTGGCAGCGAACACTGAAGCTTTCTTT. Full variable domain (rest looked up from reference TRBV19 and TRBJ1-1): DGGITQSPKYLFRKEGQNVTLSCEQNLNHDAMYWYRQDPGQGLRLIYYSQIVNDFQKGDIAEGYSVSREKKESFPLTVTSAQKNPTAFYLCASSILAANTEAFFGQGTRLTVV.

This clone has just one count. This chain uses TRBV3-1 (or the pseudogene TRBV3-2) with TRBJ2-5; no clear D. Germline values: CDR1 LGHDT, CDR2 YNNKEL (reference sequence). The CDR3 totals 14 residues. Trimming left V 7 bases short and J 1 base short, with 13 bases between. CDR3 amino acids: CASTYGRIQETQYF. The CDR3, as DNA: TGTGCCAGCACCTACGGTCGGATCCAAGAGACCCAGTACTTC.

CDR3 region: CASMEGDSSYEQYF. The CDR3 DNA reads TGTGCCAGTATGGAGGGGGACAGCTCCTACGAGCAGTACTTC. The V gene is TRBV19, the J gene TRBJ2-7; D may be TRBD1 (7 bases). Germline V lookup: CDR1 LNHDA, CDR2 SQIVND (reference sequence). V lost 7 bases and J lost 0, with 13 bases in between. The CDR3 covers 14 residues.

V gene TRBV3-1 (or the pseudogene TRBV3-2) combines with J gene TRBJ1-5, with D possibly matching TRBD1 (5 bases). This CDR3 contains 13 residues. Between the trimmed V and J ends, which lost 2 bases and 6 bases, there was a span of 8 bases. CDR1 is LGHDT, CDR2 YNNKEL, per germline (reference sequence). The CDR3 reads CASSQQGGQPQHF. The CDR3 coding sequence is TGTGCCAGCAGCCAACAGGGCGGTCAGCCCCAGCATTTT.

The V gene is TRBV11-1, the J gene TRBJ2-7, with 10 bases lining up with TRBD1. The junction had 4 bases not matched to a gene; V was cut back by 5 bases and J by 3 bases. The CDR3 sequence is 14 residues long. Germline V gene data show CDR1 as SGHAT and CDR2 as FQDESV (reference sequence). The CDR3 here is CASSATGGGYEQYF. CDR3 in DNA: TGTGCCAGCAGCGCGACAGGGGGCGGCTACGAGCAGTACTTC.

This sequence joins TRBV5-1 and TRBJ1-5; 7 bases match TRBD1. V lost 5 bases and J lost 6; bases outside the gene matches: 8. This CDR3 has 14 residues. Germline V CDR1 and CDR2: SGHRS, YFSETQ. The CDR3 region is CASRATGVGQPQHF. CDR3 in DNA: TGCGCCAGCAGGGCTACAGGGGTCGGTCAGCCCCAGCATTTT. Complete variable domain (other parts from reference TRBV5-1 and TRBJ1-5): KAGVTQTPRYLIKTRGQQVTLSCSPISGHRSVSWYQQTPGQGLQFLFEYFSETQRNKGNFPGRFSGRQFSNSRSEMNVSTLELGDSALYLCASRATGVGQPQHFGDGTRLSIL.

This chain joins TRBV6-5 and TRBJ1-2, with 8 bases that match TRBD1. Germline trimming cut 4 bases from V and 2 bases from J; bases unmatched to any gene: 3. The CDR3 has 14 residues. Germline CDR1 MNHEY, CDR2 SVGAGI. CDR3 region: CASSWTGRNYGYTF. The CDR3 DNA reads as TGTGCCAGCAGTTGGACAGGGCGGAACTATGGCTACACCTTC.

V gene TRBV6-5 combines with J gene TRBJ2-7, with TRBD1 identical over 7 bases. Germline values: CDR1 MNHEY, CDR2 SVGAGI. V was pared by 6 bases and J by 4 bases, with 6 bases of the junction left unmatched. CDR3 length equals 13 residues. For the CDR3, the DNA is TGTGCCAGCAGACGACAGGGCGGGTACGAGCAGTACTTC. It encodes CASRRQGGYEQYF.

The rearrangement uses TRBV5-5 and TRBJ1-2; TRBD1 matches at 10 bases. Germline loops: CDR1 SGHKS, CDR2 YYEKEE (reference sequence). The V and J ends lost 5 bases and 4 bases, in that order; junction bases with no gene match: 8. The CDR3 consists of 15 residues. The CDR3 DNA reads TGTGCCAGCAGTCCTGGACAGGGGGTCGTCTATGGCTACACCTTC. It translates to CASSPGQGVVYGYTF.

The chain links TRBV27 to TRBJ1-5; D is ambiguous. The CDR3 runs 12 residues. Germline V gives CDR1 MNHEY, CDR2 SMNVEV (reference sequence). Between the trimmed V and J ends, which lost 5 bases and 4 bases, there was a span of 6 bases. CDR3: CASSPSNQPQHF. The CDR3 DNA reads as TGTGCCAGCAGTCCGAGTAATCAGCCCCAGCATTTT.

The J gene is TRBJ2-2, the V gene TRBV2; no clear D gene. Per germline, CDR1 SNHLY and CDR2 FYNNEI. V lost 8 bases, J lost 3 bases, and 10 bases lay in between. The CDR3 is 13 amino acids. The CDR3 DNA follows: TGTGCCAGCCGGGTTGAGGACACCGGGGAGCTGTTTTTT. Translated, it gives CASRVEDTGELFF.